Listed below are T cell receptor beta chains from one sample, sequenced in a study of Ad26.COV2.S vaccination and SARS-CoV-2 variants. Repertoires were generated with immunoSEQ multiplex PCR, while TCRdb's copy carries only in-frame clones and drops some. The table lists roughly 500,000 clones, roughly nine tenths of them singletons, with approximately 2.5% in the top ten. The starting material was peripheral blood, obtained in a trial of Ad26.COV2.S vaccine versus placebo. Every receptor here comes from a person between 18 and 60 years old who received the Ad26.COV2.S COVID-19 vaccine or a placebo. Each CDR3 is given with its conserved first and last residue. The D gene is left open where the match is weak. Expanded clones get a size class; other rows say once, few or many, or leave the size out.

j_call v_call clone_size d_call cdr3_aa cdr3_nt
TRBJ1-6 TRBV15 - - CATSRGDSYNSPLHF TGTGCCACCAGCAGAGGAGACTCCTATAATTCACCCCTCCACTTT
TRBJ1-2 TRBV4-2 - - CASSQDYDRDYGYTF TGTGCCAGCAGCCAAGATTATGACAGAGATTATGGCTACACCTTC
TRBJ1-6 TRBV4-3 - - CASSQDITARRSSYNSPLHF TGCGCCAGCAGCCAAGATATTACGGCCCGGAGGAGCTCCTATAATTCACCCCTCCACTTT
TRBJ2-7 TRBV5-1 - - CASSLEVSGYEQYF TGCGCCAGCAGCTTGGAGGTTTCGGGGTACGAGCAGTACTTC
TRBJ2-1 TRBV18 - - CASSPPYNEQFF TGTGCCAGCTCACCACCTTACAATGAGCAGTTCTTC
TRBJ2-1 TRBV2 - TRBD1 CASSGAGGFSYEQFF TGTGCCAGCAGTGGGGCAGGGGGCTTTAGCTATGAGCAGTTCTTC
TRBJ1-6 TRBV3-1/TRBV3-2 - TRBD1 CASNQDRTGGDSPLHF TGTGCCAGCAACCAAGATAGGACAGGGGGTGATTCACCCCTCCACTTT
TRBJ2-5 TRBV6-2/TRBV6-3 - - CASSLRSGTDFQETQYF TGTGCCAGCAGCCTCCGTAGCGGGACAGACTTCCAAGAGACCCAGTACTTC
TRBJ1-2 TRBV18 - - CASSPAGFYGYTF TGTGCCAGCTCTCCCGCAGGGTTCTATGGCTACACCTTC
TRBJ2-6 TRBV6-6 once - CASRSPGDGANVLTF TGTGCCAGCAGGTCCCCAGGGGACGGGGCCAACGTCCTGACTTTC
TRBJ1-5 TRBV6-5 - - CASRLALNQPQHF TGTGCCAGCAGGCTGGCGCTCAATCAGCCCCAGCATTTT
TRBJ1-2 TRBV15 - TRBD1 CATSRGRQGNYGYTF TGTGCCACCAGCAGAGGCCGACAGGGCAACTATGGCTACACCTTC
TRBJ2-1 TRBV7-7 - - CASSLGPGIYNEQFF TGTGCTAGCAGCTTAGGGCCCGGGATATACAATGAGCAGTTCTTC
TRBJ2-2 TRBV7-3 - TRBD2 CASRTSGGNTGELFF TGTGCCAGCAGAACTAGCGGGGGGAACACCGGGGAGCTGTTTTTT
TRBJ2-1 TRBV6-6 - - CASTYPPDNNEQFF TGTGCCAGCACCTACCCCCCGGATAACAATGAGCAGTTCTTC
TRBJ2-1 TRBV9 - TRBD2 CASSQTGGRGGFEQFF TGTGCCAGCAGCCAGACAGGCGGGAGGGGTGGCTTTGAGCAGTTCTTC
TRBJ1-2 TRBV6-4 - - CASRPRDTPNYGYTF TGTGCCAGCAGACCCCGGGACACCCCTAACTATGGCTACACCTTC
TRBJ2-3 TRBV11-1 - - CASSLIGSSDTQYF TGTGCCAGCAGCTTAATTGGATCTTCAGATACGCAGTATTTT
TRBJ2-5 TRBV9 - TRBD2 CASSVRGVQETQYF TGTGCCAGCAGCGTACGGGGGGTTCAAGAGACCCAGTACTTC
TRBJ1-5 TRBV6-2/TRBV6-3 - - CASSYWQVLQPQHF TGTGCCAGCAGTTATTGGCAGGTCCTTCAGCCCCAGCATTTT
TRBJ2-1 TRBV2 - - CASIEEVGSEQFF TGTGCCAGCATCGAGGAAGTGGGGAGTGAGCAGTTCTTC
TRBJ1-5 TRBV24-1 - TRBD1 CATSDPGQGANQPQHF TGTGCCACCAGTGACCCGGGACAGGGAGCGAACCAGCCCCAGCATTTT
TRBJ1-4 TRBV4-2 once - CASSQELAGTAGKLFF TGTGCCAGCAGCCAAGAATTAGCCGGGACCGCCGGAAAACTGTTTTTT
TRBJ1-4 TRBV4-3 - - CASSQDASGEKLFF TGCGCCAGCAGCCAAGATGCCTCGGGTGAAAAACTGTTTTTT
TRBJ1-5 TRBV6-5 - - CASRMGRLSNQPQHF TGTGCCAGCAGAATGGGACGGCTTAGCAATCAGCCCCAGCATTTT
TRBJ2-1 TRBV7-2 - TRBD2 CASSLGGTSGYNEQFF TGTGCCAGCAGCTTAGGAGGGACTAGCGGCTACAATGAGCAGTTCTTC
TRBJ2-3 TRBV30 - - CAWSPSSTDTQYF TGTGCCTGGAGTCCTAGTTCGACAGATACGCAGTATTTT